This T cell receptor (beta chain) was sequenced during a study of T-cell memory formation after mild COVID-19. Overall study context: The TCR clusters were mostly specific to one donor.

TCRdb redid the calling of the 5' RACE reads with MiXCR, one entry per CDR3 protein. Among more than 85,000 distinct CDR3 sequences, 11% were seen once, and the ten largest hold 40%. Ten or more counts support this clonotype. Deletions cut 0 bases from V and 6 bases from J, with 10 bases between. From germline, CDR1 is SGHRS and CDR2 YFSETQ. The CDR3 has 13 residues. The sample was PBMCs or a T cell subset sorted from them (not recorded which). The TCR originated in a man younger than 35 who had mild COVID-19 (a few samples of this study predate the infection). Cell type and time point are not known. The gene calls are TRBV5-1 and TRBJ2-7; D gene uncertain. The CDR3 bases are TGCGCCAGCAGCTTGGGGCTCGGAAGCGAGCAGTACTTC. Its translation is CASSLGLGSEQYF.